This T cell receptor (beta chain) appears in the sequencing data of a study of cytomegalovirus exposure and HLA in healthy donors. Overall study: The Caucasian-associated ancestry cluster held roughly 78% of approximately 400 genotyped donors. Study-level findings and limits: The later analysis indicated that the majority of CMV-associated TCR beta chains appeared HLA-restricted. Common viral pathogens seemed to be connected with several of the most significant clusters, according to a later analysis.

PCR used 60 Vbeta primers and 13 Jbeta primers. TCRdb keeps only in-frame clones here, not all; method: immunoSEQ multiplex PCR. This table holds 250,000 or so clones, around 90% found once. The CDR3 is made up of 14 amino acids. V lost 2 bases and J lost 7; bases outside the gene matches: 8. Germline CDR1 is SGHKS and CDR2 is YYEKEE (reference sequence). As to this clone: What it binds is not known.

What was sequenced was PBMCs. The chain couples TRBV5-5 to TRBJ2-7, with TRBD2 matching 8 bases. This receptor was obtained from a girl aged 2 to 10 in good health and CMV-seronegative. The CDR3 DNA sequence: TGTGCCAGCAGCTTCTATAGTCGGGAGGGTGAGCAGTACTTC. Its protein product is CASSFYSREGEQYF.